This T cell receptor (beta chain) came from a study of OX40 agonist ivuxolimab in advanced cancers. Looking at the study overall: Patients received ivuxolimab, an intravenous treatment, every 2 weeks at 0.01 to 10 mg/kg. Study-level points and caveats: Researchers report that CD8+ T cells had, on average, more expanded clones than CD4+. Researchers did not establish what antigens the expanded peripheral T cells target.

Repertoires were generated with immunoSEQ multiplex PCR, while TCRdb's copy carries only in-frame clones and drops some. Among about 53,000 clones listed, roughly 83% were seen once. CDR1 and CDR2 (germline): LNHDA, SQIVND (reference sequence). With 6 bases clipped from V and 6 bases from J, the junction kept 6 bases outside the gene matches. The CDR3 loop spans 13 amino acids. In the case of this clone: Its target is unknown.

Blood draws occurred at baseline, cycle 4 day 1, and cycle 7 day 1. The origin of this receptor is an adult with an advanced solid tumor such as melanoma, head and neck, liver or kidney cancer. The material was CD4+ or CD8+ T cells sorted from blood, obtained in a trial of the OX40 agonist ivuxolimab. The rearrangement links TRBV19 to TRBJ1-1; TRBD1 agrees at 8 bases. The CDR3 sequence: CASRTGGRSEAFF. DNA of the CDR3: TGTGCCAGTAGAACAGGGGGTCGCTCTGAAGCTTTCTTT.